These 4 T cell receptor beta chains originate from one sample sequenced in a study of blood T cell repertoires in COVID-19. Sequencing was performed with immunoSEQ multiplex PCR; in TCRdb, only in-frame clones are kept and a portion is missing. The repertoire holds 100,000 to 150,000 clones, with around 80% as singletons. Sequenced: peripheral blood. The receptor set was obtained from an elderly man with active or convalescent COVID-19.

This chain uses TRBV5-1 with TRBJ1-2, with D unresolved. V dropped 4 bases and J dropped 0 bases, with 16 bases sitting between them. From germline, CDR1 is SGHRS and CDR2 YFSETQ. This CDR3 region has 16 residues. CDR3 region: CASSPRPVQPNYGYTF. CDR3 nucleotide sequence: TGCGCCAGCAGCCCGCGGCCAGTCCAACCTAACTATGGCTACACCTTC.

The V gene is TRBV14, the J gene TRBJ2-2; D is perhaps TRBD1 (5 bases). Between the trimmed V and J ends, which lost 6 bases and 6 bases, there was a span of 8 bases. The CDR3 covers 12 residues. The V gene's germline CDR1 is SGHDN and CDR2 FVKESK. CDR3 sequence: CASSWGSGELFF. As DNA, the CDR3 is TGTGCCAGCAGTTGGGGCTCCGGGGAGCTGTTTTTT.

This CDR3 is CASSLLLADTEAFF. The CDR3 nucleotides read TGCGCCAGCAGCTTGCTCTTGGCGGACACTGAAGCTTTCTTT. The genes are TRBV5-1 and TRBJ1-1; D gene uncertain. Per the germline V gene, CDR1 is SGHRS and CDR2 is YFSETQ. V dropped 1 base and J dropped 3 bases, with 10 bases sitting between them. The CDR3 runs to 14 residues.

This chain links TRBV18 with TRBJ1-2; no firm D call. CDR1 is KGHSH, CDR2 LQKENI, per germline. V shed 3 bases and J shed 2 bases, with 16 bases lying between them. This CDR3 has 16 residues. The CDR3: CASSPGYEALNYGYTF. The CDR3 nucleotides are TGTGCCAGCTCACCGGGTTATGAGGCGCTGAACTATGGCTACACCTTC.